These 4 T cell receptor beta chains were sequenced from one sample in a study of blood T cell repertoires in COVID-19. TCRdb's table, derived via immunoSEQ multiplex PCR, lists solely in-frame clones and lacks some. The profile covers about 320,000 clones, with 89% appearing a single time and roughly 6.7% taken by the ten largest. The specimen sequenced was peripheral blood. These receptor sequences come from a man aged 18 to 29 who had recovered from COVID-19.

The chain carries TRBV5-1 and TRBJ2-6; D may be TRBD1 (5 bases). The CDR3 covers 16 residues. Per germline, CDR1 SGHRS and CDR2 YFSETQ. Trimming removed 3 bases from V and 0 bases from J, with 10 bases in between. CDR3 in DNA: TGCGCCAGCAGCTGGGGCGGTTTCTCTGGGGCCAACGTCCTGACTTTC. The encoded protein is CASSWGGFSGANVLTF. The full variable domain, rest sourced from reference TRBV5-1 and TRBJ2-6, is KAGVTQTPRYLIKTRGQQVTLSCSPISGHRSVSWYQQTPGQGLQFLFEYFSETQRNKGNFPGRFSGRQFSNSRSEMNVSTLELGDSALYLCASSWGGFSGANVLTFGAGSRLTVL.

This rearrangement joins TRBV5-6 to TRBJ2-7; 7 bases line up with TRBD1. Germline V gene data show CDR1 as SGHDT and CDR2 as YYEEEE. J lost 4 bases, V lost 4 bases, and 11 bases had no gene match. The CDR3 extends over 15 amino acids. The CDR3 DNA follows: TGTGCCAGCAGCAAAGACAGGGCTACTGTATACGAGCAGTACTTC. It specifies CASSKDRATVYEQYF.

CDR3 sequence reads: CARNRDWENSPLHF. In DNA, the CDR3 is TGTGCCAGGAATAGGGACTGGGAAAATTCACCCCTCCACTTT. This chain connects TRBV2 to TRBJ1-6; D perhaps matches TRBD1 (5 bases). Looked up from germline, CDR1 is SNHLY and CDR2 is FYNNEI. The germline V and J ends were trimmed by 9 bases and 7 bases, with 16 bases remaining between them. CDR3 length: 14 residues.

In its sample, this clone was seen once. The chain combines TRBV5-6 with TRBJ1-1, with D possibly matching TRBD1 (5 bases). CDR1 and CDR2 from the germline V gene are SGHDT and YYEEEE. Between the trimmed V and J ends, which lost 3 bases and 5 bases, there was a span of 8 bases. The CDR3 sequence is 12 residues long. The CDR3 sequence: CASSWGLTEAFF. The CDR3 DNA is TGTGCCAGCAGCTGGGGCCTTACTGAAGCTTTCTTT.